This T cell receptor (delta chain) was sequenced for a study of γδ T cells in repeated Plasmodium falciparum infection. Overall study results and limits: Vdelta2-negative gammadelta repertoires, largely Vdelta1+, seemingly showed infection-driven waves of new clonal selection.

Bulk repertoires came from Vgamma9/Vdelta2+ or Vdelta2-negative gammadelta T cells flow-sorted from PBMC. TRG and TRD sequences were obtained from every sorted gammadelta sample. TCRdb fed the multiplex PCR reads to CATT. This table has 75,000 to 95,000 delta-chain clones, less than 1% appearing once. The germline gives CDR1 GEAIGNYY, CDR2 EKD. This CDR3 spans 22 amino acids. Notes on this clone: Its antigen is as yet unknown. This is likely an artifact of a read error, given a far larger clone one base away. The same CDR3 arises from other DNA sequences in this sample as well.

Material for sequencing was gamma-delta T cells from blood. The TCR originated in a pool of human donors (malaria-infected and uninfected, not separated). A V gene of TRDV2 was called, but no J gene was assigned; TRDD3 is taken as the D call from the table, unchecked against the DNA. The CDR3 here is CACDRLKTSFPTGLPYTDKLIF. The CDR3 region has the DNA TGTGCCTGTGACAGGCTGAAGACCTCCTTTCCGACCGGATTACCCTACACCGATAAGCTCATCTTT.